These T cell receptor beta chains were read from a single sample in a study of control samples from healthy donors and cancer patients. Profiled with immunoSEQ multiplex PCR; TCRdb holds only in-frame clones, not every one. The table records 390,000 or so clones, roughly 90% of them present only once. The sequenced sample consisted of PBMCs. The receptors stem from a man in his forties or fifties with head and neck cancer. CDR3s include the opening cysteine and the closing phenylalanine or tryptophan. Fields, in order: J gene, clone size, V gene, CDR3 length, CDR3 protein. Clone size is not always given. Where it is, it says once, few, many or a class for expanded clones.

J: TRBJ1-1; size: NA; V: TRBV29-1; length: 14; CDR3: CSVEDFGMNTEAFF
J: TRBJ2-3; size: NA; V: TRBV19; length: 16; CDR3: CASSPWTGAGTDTQYF
J: TRBJ2-2; size: NA; V: TRBV29-1; length: 14; CDR3: CSVGGVANTGELFF
J: TRBJ2-7; size: NA; V: TRBV9; length: 15; CDR3: CASSVVSGPSGEQYF
J: TRBJ2-5; size: NA; V: TRBV20-1; length: 12; CDR3: CSASPQGETQYF
J: TRBJ2-7; size: NA; V: TRBV5-1; length: 16; CDR3: CASSLGSGTGRYEQYF
J: TRBJ1-6; size: NA; V: TRBV27; length: 15; CDR3: CASRGDRVYNSPLHF
J: TRBJ2-7; size: NA; V: TRBV20-1; length: 13; CDR3: CSASPGGVYEQYF
J: TRBJ2-3; size: once; V: TRBV6-5; length: 15; CDR3: CASNPSPGQGDTQYF
J: TRBJ2-2; size: NA; V: TRBV6-4; length: 19; CDR3: CASTKTGTSGTKGSGELFF
J: TRBJ2-5; size: NA; V: TRBV19; length: 11; CDR3: CASRGSGTQYF
J: TRBJ2-3; size: NA; V: TRBV3-1/TRBV3-2; length: 16; CDR3: CASSQQRDFAPDTQYF
J: TRBJ2-1; size: few; V: TRBV27; length: 16; CDR3: CASSPRTVGVHNEQFF
J: TRBJ1-5; size: NA; V: TRBV14; length: 13; CDR3: CASSPSEGQPQHF
J: TRBJ1-5; size: NA; V: TRBV28; length: 17; CDR3: CASTPAFLTGRNQPQHF
J: TRBJ2-2; size: once; V: TRBV2; length: 16; CDR3: CASRRAGRAPPGELFF
J: TRBJ2-7; size: NA; V: TRBV28; length: 15; CDR3: CASTGTGGRHYEQYF
J: TRBJ1-1; size: NA; V: TRBV5-4; length: 13; CDR3: CASSPGPHTEAFF
J: TRBJ1-3; size: NA; V: TRBV27; length: 15; CDR3: CASSPMGQGANTIYF
J: TRBJ1-1; size: NA; V: TRBV7-9; length: 14; CDR3: CASSLQGMNTEAFF
J: TRBJ1-4; size: NA; V: TRBV28; length: 16; CDR3: CASRSPRGRSNEKLFF
J: TRBJ2-3; size: NA; V: TRBV24-1; length: 20; CDR3: CATSDLRGSSGGARTDTQYF
J: TRBJ2-7; size: NA; V: TRBV25-1; length: 13; CDR3: CASNKQGAHEQYF
J: TRBJ1-4; size: NA; V: TRBV28; length: 17; CDR3: CASSLLGTGVRAEKLFF
J: TRBJ2-3; size: NA; V: TRBV11-2; length: 16; CDR3: CASSPGLAGGTDTQYF
J: TRBJ1-1; size: NA; V: TRBV7-9; length: 12; CDR3: CASSSRDTEAFF
J: TRBJ1-1; size: NA; V: TRBV7-2; length: 16; CDR3: CASSTAGLTRNTEAFF
J: TRBJ1-1; size: NA; V: TRBV4-1; length: 14; CDR3: CASSQAWGDTEAFF
J: TRBJ1-1; size: NA; V: TRBV28; length: 16; CDR3: CASSSAAGGGYTEAFF
J: TRBJ1-2; size: few; V: TRBV7-9; length: 16; CDR3: CASSAPETGFFYGYTF
J: TRBJ2-2; size: once; V: TRBV11-2; length: 17; CDR3: CASSLGGRDTYTGELFF
J: TRBJ2-7; size: NA; V: TRBV6-5; length: 14; CDR3: CASSLDRLGHEQYF
J: TRBJ1-5; size: NA; V: TRBV5-5; length: 15; CDR3: CASSMARNSNQPQHF
J: TRBJ1-1; size: few; V: TRBV29-1; length: 12; CDR3: CSARGAGTEAFF
J: TRBJ2-7; size: NA; V: TRBV18; length: 15; CDR3: CASSQTGTGTYEQYF
J: TRBJ2-5; size: NA; V: TRBV5-1; length: 17; CDR3: CASSRETIAGVGETQYF
J: TRBJ2-5; size: once; V: TRBV19; length: 13; CDR3: CASSRREVETQYF
J: TRBJ1-4; size: NA; V: TRBV14; length: 17; CDR3: CASSQDLPGSTNEKLFF
J: TRBJ2-7; size: NA; V: TRBV28; length: 16; CDR3: CASQFRGSFNYVEQYF
J: TRBJ1-6; size: NA; V: TRBV7-8; length: 16; CDR3: CASSGRQLGANSPLHF
J: TRBJ2-7; size: NA; V: TRBV28; length: 14; CDR3: CASSPQGSSYEQYF
J: TRBJ1-1; size: NA; V: TRBV30; length: 14; CDR3: CAWSGGTRGTEAFF
J: TRBJ2-5; size: NA; V: TRBV7-7; length: 12; CDR3: CASSAGGETQYF
J: TRBJ2-2; size: NA; V: TRBV27; length: 15; CDR3: CASTQAGGPGGELFF
J: TRBJ2-3; size: NA; V: TRBV30; length: 15; CDR3: CAWTHGGEGADTQYF
J: TRBJ2-1; size: NA; V: TRBV25-1; length: 12; CDR3: CASSTRADEQFF
J: TRBJ2-7; size: NA; V: TRBV7-2; length: 15; CDR3: CASSSRRRDGHEQYF
J: TRBJ1-2; size: NA; V: TRBV3-1/TRBV3-2; length: 13; CDR3: CASSQVAGFGYTF
J: TRBJ2-7; size: NA; V: TRBV28; length: 14; CDR3: CASTWTLGLMEQYF